This T cell receptor beta chain was documented in a study of Graves' ophthalmopathy and Graves' hyperthyroidism. Patients were excluded if they had other autoimmune diseases or uncontrolled infections, and likewise if pregnancy or lactation applied. The PBMCs originated from more than 7.5 ml of fresh peripheral blood. Trimming took off 3 bases at V and 0 bases at J, with 5 bases between the two ends. Per the germline V gene, CDR1 is LNHDA and CDR2 is SQIVND (reference sequence). The CDR3 consists of 13 residues. From RNA, the CDR3 regions of TCR beta chains were amplified and sequenced. In the first round, RT-PCR was carried out with HTBI primers, and a multiplex PCR formed the second round. TCRdb called the multiplex PCR reads again in MiXCR, with one record for every CDR3 protein. The sample has just over 600,000 distinct CDR3 sequences; approximately 22% are singletons.

The sequenced material came from peripheral blood. The V call is TRBV19, the J call TRBJ2-5; no firm D call. The sequence derives from a woman aged 18-29 years with stable Graves' hyperthyroidism. Some clones in this sample may be carry-over from other donors' samples. Written as DNA, the CDR3 is TGTGCCAGTAGTATCGGCGACCAAGAGACCCAGTACTTC. Translating gives CASSIGDQETQYF.